This is a list of T cell receptor beta chains from one sample in a study of blood T cell repertoires in COVID-19. The assay was immunoSEQ multiplex PCR, and TCRdb's table has in-frame clones only and misses some. Here the sample spans roughly 200,000 clones, approximately 83% being singletons. The sequenced sample was peripheral blood. These TCRs come from a man aged 55-75 years with acute or convalescent COVID-19. The CDR3 runs from the conserved cysteine through the conserved F or W. Each record gives: clone size, J gene, D gene, V gene, CDR3 DNA, CDR3 protein. The D gene is left open where the match is weak. Clone sizes are given selectively: once, few, many, or a class where the clone is expanded.

clone size: .
J gene: TRBJ1-5
D gene: .
V gene: TRBV21-1
CDR3 DNA: TGTGCCAGCAACCGGGAGACAGTCTCCAACCAGCCCCAGCATTTT
CDR3 protein: CASNRETVSNQPQHF

clone size: .
J gene: TRBJ1-1
D gene: TRBD1
V gene: TRBV6-2/TRBV6-3
CDR3 DNA: TGTGCCAGCAGCCTCGACAGGGCGTACACTGAAGCTTTCTTT
CDR3 protein: CASSLDRAYTEAFF

clone size: .
J gene: TRBJ1-4
D gene: .
V gene: TRBV5-1
CDR3 DNA: TGCGCCAGCAGCTTCACCCTGGGGGGAACTAATGAAAAACTGTTTTTT
CDR3 protein: CASSFTLGGTNEKLFF

clone size: .
J gene: TRBJ2-6
D gene: .
V gene: TRBV27
CDR3 DNA: TGTGCCAGCAGTCCGACCGGGACAAGCCTTTCTGGGGCCAACGTCCTGACTTTC
CDR3 protein: CASSPTGTSLSGANVLTF

clone size: .
J gene: TRBJ2-7
D gene: TRBD1
V gene: TRBV7-8
CDR3 DNA: TGTGCCAGCAGCCCCAGGGGGTACGAGCAGTACTTC
CDR3 protein: CASSPRGYEQYF

clone size: .
J gene: TRBJ2-1
D gene: TRBD1
V gene: TRBV4-1
CDR3 DNA: TGCGCCAGCAGCCAAACGGGGACAGGGAGCAATGAGCAGTTCTTC
CDR3 protein: CASSQTGTGSNEQFF

clone size: .
J gene: TRBJ1-4
D gene: TRBD1
V gene: TRBV28
CDR3 DNA: TGTGCCAGCAGCCCTCGCGCAGGGGGCAGGGAAAAACTGTTTTTT
CDR3 protein: CASSPRAGGREKLFF

clone size: .
J gene: TRBJ2-1
D gene: TRBD1
V gene: TRBV7-8
CDR3 DNA: TGTGCCAGCAGATCCGACAGGGGAGGACTCTCCTACAATGAGCAGTTCTTC
CDR3 protein: CASRSDRGGLSYNEQFF

clone size: .
J gene: TRBJ2-3
D gene: TRBD2
V gene: TRBV5-1
CDR3 DNA: TGCGCCAGCAGCTTGGAGGCTAGCGGAGCGGGCACAGATACGCAGTATTTT
CDR3 protein: CASSLEASGAGTDTQYF

clone size: .
J gene: TRBJ2-1
D gene: TRBD2
V gene: TRBV6-5
CDR3 DNA: TGTGCCAGCAGACGTAGGGCGGGAGGGCTGGATGAGCAGTTCTTC
CDR3 protein: CASRRRAGGLDEQFF

clone size: .
J gene: TRBJ2-2
D gene: TRBD2
V gene: TRBV5-6
CDR3 DNA: TGTGCCAGCAGCCCGTATCTAGCGGGAGGGACCGGGGAGCTGTTTTTT
CDR3 protein: CASSPYLAGGTGELFF

clone size: .
J gene: TRBJ2-7
D gene: .
V gene: TRBV7-9
CDR3 DNA: TGTGCCAGCAGCTCGAATCTGGACATCGAGCAGTACTTC
CDR3 protein: CASSSNLDIEQYF

clone size: .
J gene: TRBJ1-1
D gene: .
V gene: TRBV18
CDR3 DNA: TGTGCCAGCTCACGAGGGATGGGGACTGAAGCTTTCTTT
CDR3 protein: CASSRGMGTEAFF

clone size: .
J gene: TRBJ2-4
D gene: TRBD1
V gene: TRBV16
CDR3 DNA: TGTGCCAGCAGCCCCTCAGGGGGTGCTGGGTACTTC
CDR3 protein: CASSPSGGAGYF

clone size: .
J gene: TRBJ2-6
D gene: TRBD1
V gene: TRBV18
CDR3 DNA: TGTGCCAGCTCAACGGACAGGACCTCTGGGGCCAACGTCCTGACTTTC
CDR3 protein: CASSTDRTSGANVLTF

clone size: .
J gene: TRBJ2-7
D gene: TRBD2
V gene: TRBV5-6
CDR3 DNA: TGTGCCAGCAGCTTGGGGACTAGCGGGAGGTACGCCTACGAGCAGTACTTC
CDR3 protein: CASSLGTSGRYAYEQYF

clone size: .
J gene: TRBJ2-2
D gene: .
V gene: TRBV7-9
CDR3 DNA: TGTGCCAGCAGCACCGCCCTGGGCGGGACCACCGGGGAGCTGTTTTTT
CDR3 protein: CASSTALGGTTGELFF

clone size: .
J gene: TRBJ2-1
D gene: TRBD2
V gene: TRBV7-9
CDR3 DNA: TGTGCCAGCAGCTTAGTAACCGGGACTATGTCCAATGAGCAGTTCTTC
CDR3 protein: CASSLVTGTMSNEQFF

clone size: .
J gene: TRBJ2-3
D gene: TRBD2
V gene: TRBV6-4
CDR3 DNA: TGTGCCAGCAGTGAAGCGGGAAGCACAGATACGCAGTATTTT
CDR3 protein: CASSEAGSTDTQYF

clone size: .
J gene: TRBJ2-7
D gene: TRBD2
V gene: TRBV6-5
CDR3 DNA: TGTGCCAGCAGTTACTCAGTTCGGGGGGGAGGCTACGAGCAGTACTTC
CDR3 protein: CASSYSVRGGGYEQYF

clone size: few
J gene: TRBJ2-1
D gene: TRBD2
V gene: TRBV9
CDR3 DNA: TGTGCCAGCAGCGCCCAGGGAGGGATATACAATGAGCAGTTCTTC
CDR3 protein: CASSAQGGIYNEQFF

clone size: .
J gene: TRBJ1-3
D gene: .
V gene: TRBV18
CDR3 DNA: TGTGCCAGCTCACCCGAACAGACCATAACTGGAAACACCATATATTTT
CDR3 protein: CASSPEQTITGNTIYF

clone size: .
J gene: TRBJ2-5
D gene: TRBD1
V gene: TRBV4-1
CDR3 DNA: TGCGCCAGCAGCCCTCGACAGGGGCCTTCGGAGACCCAGTACTTC
CDR3 protein: CASSPRQGPSETQYF

clone size: .
J gene: TRBJ1-2
D gene: TRBD1
V gene: TRBV6-5
CDR3 DNA: TGTGCCAGCACTAAACAGGGGGGACGTAACTATGGCTACACCTTC
CDR3 protein: CASTKQGGRNYGYTF

clone size: .
J gene: TRBJ1-3
D gene: .
V gene: TRBV6-5
CDR3 DNA: TGTGCCAGCACCCAGGGGATTGCTGGAAACACCATATATTTT
CDR3 protein: CASTQGIAGNTIYF

clone size: .
J gene: TRBJ2-7
D gene: .
V gene: TRBV29-1
CDR3 DNA: TGCAGCGTCGACAGGAGAGTTTTCTACGAGCAGTACTTC
CDR3 protein: CSVDRRVFYEQYF

clone size: .
J gene: TRBJ2-7
D gene: .
V gene: TRBV28
CDR3 DNA: TGTGCCAGCCGGAGACAGGTCAGCTCCTACGAGCAGTACTTC
CDR3 protein: CASRRQVSSYEQYF

clone size: .
J gene: TRBJ2-1
D gene: .
V gene: TRBV11-2
CDR3 DNA: TGTGCCAGCAGCGCGCGCGGGAAAACGCAGTTCTTC
CDR3 protein: CASSARGKTQFF

clone size: .
J gene: TRBJ2-3
D gene: .
V gene: TRBV5-1
CDR3 DNA: TGCGCCAGCAGCTTGGTGCTAGCGACGGATACGCAGTATTTT
CDR3 protein: CASSLVLATDTQYF

clone size: .
J gene: TRBJ2-7
D gene: TRBD2
V gene: TRBV28
CDR3 DNA: TGTGCCAGCAGTTTCCTACTAGCGGGAGGATTCTCCTACGAGCAGTACTTC
CDR3 protein: CASSFLLAGGFSYEQYF

clone size: .
J gene: TRBJ1-2
D gene: TRBD1
V gene: TRBV28
CDR3 DNA: TGTGCCAGCAGTTACCGGGACAGGGTCTATGGCTACACCTTC
CDR3 protein: CASSYRDRVYGYTF

clone size: .
J gene: TRBJ2-7
D gene: .
V gene: TRBV18
CDR3 DNA: TGTGCCAGCTCACCTACGAGGGGGTCCCACGAGCAGTACTTC
CDR3 protein: CASSPTRGSHEQYF

clone size: .
J gene: TRBJ2-3
D gene: TRBD2
V gene: TRBV5-1
CDR3 DNA: TGCGCCAGCAGCTTGGTTAGCGGGAGTACAGATACGCAGTATTTT
CDR3 protein: CASSLVSGSTDTQYF

clone size: .
J gene: TRBJ1-1
D gene: TRBD1
V gene: TRBV6-5
CDR3 DNA: TGTGCCACCCGACAGGGGGGCACTGAAGCTTTCTTT
CDR3 protein: CATRQGGTEAFF

clone size: .
J gene: TRBJ2-1
D gene: TRBD1
V gene: TRBV5-1
CDR3 DNA: TGCGCCAGCAGCTCCCGACAGGGGAGTACCTATGAGCAGTTCTTC
CDR3 protein: CASSSRQGSTYEQFF

clone size: once
J gene: TRBJ1-5
D gene: .
V gene: TRBV27
CDR3 DNA: TGTGCCAGCAGTTCCGGGGGGGGCCTGAGGGCCCAGCATTTT
CDR3 protein: CASSSGGGLRAQHF

clone size: .
J gene: TRBJ2-2
D gene: .
V gene: TRBV11-2
CDR3 DNA: TGTGCCTCTGGTCGTCGGGGGTTTGGGAACACCGGGGAGCTGTTTTTT
CDR3 protein: CASGRRGFGNTGELFF

clone size: .
J gene: TRBJ2-2
D gene: TRBD2
V gene: TRBV7-2
CDR3 DNA: TGTGCCAGCAGCTTTAGGAGGGAGGGCCTCGGGGAGCTGTTTTTT
CDR3 protein: CASSFRREGLGELFF

clone size: .
J gene: TRBJ2-4
D gene: .
V gene: TRBV9
CDR3 DNA: TGTGCCAGCAGCGGACAGGGAGCGGGCATTCAGTACTTC
CDR3 protein: CASSGQGAGIQYF

clone size: .
J gene: TRBJ2-2
D gene: TRBD1
V gene: TRBV29-1
CDR3 DNA: TGCAGCGCCGTGGGGACAGTGACCGGGGAGCTGTTTTTT
CDR3 protein: CSAVGTVTGELFF

clone size: .
J gene: TRBJ2-1
D gene: TRBD2
V gene: TRBV28
CDR3 DNA: TGTGCCAGCAGTGACCCCAGCGGGAGGGGGGACAATGAGCAGTTCTTC
CDR3 protein: CASSDPSGRGDNEQFF

clone size: .
J gene: TRBJ1-1
D gene: .
V gene: TRBV6-4
CDR3 DNA: TGTGCCAGCAGTTTGGACAGCTCCCTGGGGGACACTGAAGCTTTCTTT
CDR3 protein: CASSLDSSLGDTEAFF

clone size: once
J gene: TRBJ1-6
D gene: .
V gene: TRBV30
CDR3 DNA: TGTGCCTGGAGATACTCTAATTCACCCCTCCACTTT
CDR3 protein: CAWRYSNSPLHF